Listed below are T cell receptor beta chains from one sample, sequenced in a study of blood T cell repertoires in COVID-19. Sequenced by immunoSEQ multiplex PCR; TCRdb stores in-frame clones only, minus some. The sample contains roughly 220,000 clones, 90% of which appear only once. The sample consisted of PBMCs or T cells enriched from blood (not recorded which). These receptors were obtained from a man aged 30 to 39 who had been exposed to COVID-19. CDR3s include the opening cysteine and the closing phenylalanine or tryptophan. A D gene is named only where the DNA matches it firmly. Rows give clone size only sometimes, using once, few, many, or a class for an expanded clone.

CDR3nt | CDR3aa | j_gene | d_gene | v_gene | abundance
TGTGCCAGCAGTTACGGTGGCACCCTGGCCACTGAAGCTTTCTTT | CASSYGGTLATEAFF | TRBJ1-1 | - | TRBV6-5 | -
TGTGCCATCGGGGGGGCAGATACGCAGTATTTT | CAIGGADTQYF | TRBJ2-3 | TRBD2 | TRBV10-3 | -
TGTGCCAGCAGCGTGGGACATCCTCTAGGCTACACCTTC | CASSVGHPLGYTF | TRBJ1-2 | - | TRBV5-5 | -
TGTGCCAGCAGTTTAGGTGTCAGGGCCAATTCACCCCTCCACTTT | CASSLGVRANSPLHF | TRBJ1-6 | - | TRBV27 | -
TGTGCCAGCAGCGTGGCGGGGAACACTGAAGCTTTCTTT | CASSVAGNTEAFF | TRBJ1-1 | - | TRBV9 | -
TGTGCCAGCAGCAAAGGGGACACTATTGAAGCTTTCTTT | CASSKGDTIEAFF | TRBJ1-1 | - | TRBV5-4 | -
TGTGCCAGCAGCCAAGATGCTCAAGCCTATGGCTACACCTTC | CASSQDAQAYGYTF | TRBJ1-2 | - | TRBV3-1/TRBV3-2 | -
TGTGCCAGCAGCTCAGGGGCCTACGTGAACACTGAAGCTTTCTTT | CASSSGAYVNTEAFF | TRBJ1-1 | - | TRBV7-9 | -
TGTGCCAGCAGTGAAGCTAGAGGGATGGGATTTGGGGCTTTCTTT | CASSEARGMGFGAFF | TRBJ1-1 | - | TRBV2 | -
TGTGCCAGCAGCGCCCCCCCTCCGGTCGGGAGCTACACCTTC | CASSAPPPVGSYTF | TRBJ1-2 | - | TRBV9 | -
TGTGCCATCAGTGAGTCGACACCCAACTCCTATAATTCACCCCTCCACTTT | CAISESTPNSYNSPLHF | TRBJ1-6 | - | TRBV10-3 | -
TGTGCCAGCAGTGGCCGGGAGGCCGGGGAGCTGTTTTTT | CASSGREAGELFF | TRBJ2-2 | TRBD2 | TRBV6-4 | -
TGTGCCAGCAGTGGACATTTTTGGGGTGGAAACACCATATATTTT | CASSGHFWGGNTIYF | TRBJ1-3 | - | TRBV6-2/TRBV6-3 | -
TGCGCCAGCAGCTTTGGACAGTCCCCGGGCCAAGAGACCCAGTACTTC | CASSFGQSPGQETQYF | TRBJ2-5 | - | TRBV5-1 | -
TGTGCCATCAACACGGGGACAGCCTTTTACGAGCAGTACTTC | CAINTGTAFYEQYF | TRBJ2-7 | TRBD1 | TRBV28 | once
TGTGCCAGCAGCAGGTACAGGGGTCCGGAAAACAATGAGCAGTTCTTC | CASSRYRGPENNEQFF | TRBJ2-1 | - | TRBV21-1 | -
TGTGCCAGTAGCCACCAGGGTGTGGGGAATCAGGGAGAGCTGTTTTTT | CASSHQGVGNQGELFF | TRBJ2-2 | - | TRBV19 | -
TGTGCCAGCAGCCAGGAAGGGGGACAGGTCTATGGCTACACCTTC | CASSQEGGQVYGYTF | TRBJ1-2 | TRBD1 | TRBV3-1/TRBV3-2 | -
TGTGCCAGCAGCCACGGGACTGGGTCGAACAATGAGCAGTTCTTC | CASSHGTGSNNEQFF | TRBJ2-1 | - | TRBV3-1/TRBV3-2 | -
TGTGCCAGCAGTCTGGCGGCACGGATAAACAATGAGCAGTTCTTC | CASSLAARINNEQFF | TRBJ2-1 | - | TRBV5-6 | -
TGTGCCAGCAGCTTAGGTCCGTTGGGACAGGGAACGGCCACTGAAGCTTTCTTT | CASSLGPLGQGTATEAFF | TRBJ1-1 | TRBD1 | TRBV7-6 | -
TGTGCCAGCAGCCTGACAGGGGCTGGAAACACCATATATTTT | CASSLTGAGNTIYF | TRBJ1-3 | TRBD1 | TRBV6-5 | -